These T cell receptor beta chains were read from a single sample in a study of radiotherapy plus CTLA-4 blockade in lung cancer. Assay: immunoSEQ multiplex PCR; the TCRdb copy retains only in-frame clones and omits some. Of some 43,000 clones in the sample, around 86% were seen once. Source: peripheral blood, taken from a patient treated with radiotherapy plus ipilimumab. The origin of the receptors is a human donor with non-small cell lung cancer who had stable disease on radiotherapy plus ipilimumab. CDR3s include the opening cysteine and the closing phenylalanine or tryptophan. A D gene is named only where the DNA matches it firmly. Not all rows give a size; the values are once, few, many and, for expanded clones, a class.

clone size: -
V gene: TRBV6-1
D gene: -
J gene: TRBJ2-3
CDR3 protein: CASLTSAGTDTQYF
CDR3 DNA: TGTGCCAGCCTGACCTCTGCGGGCACAGATACGCAGTATTTT

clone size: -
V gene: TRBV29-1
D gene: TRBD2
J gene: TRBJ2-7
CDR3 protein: CSVAGTSGYEQYF
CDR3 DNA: TGCAGCGTGGCCGGGACTAGCGGCTACGAGCAGTACTTC

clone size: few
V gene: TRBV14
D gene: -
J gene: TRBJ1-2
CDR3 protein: CASSPGTSNYGYTF
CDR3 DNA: TGTGCCAGCAGCCCGGGGACTTCTAACTATGGCTACACCTTC

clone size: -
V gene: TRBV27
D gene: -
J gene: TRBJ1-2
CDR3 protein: CASSLNTGLHGYGYTF
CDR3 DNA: TGTGCCAGCAGTCTGAACACAGGGCTCCACGGCTATGGCTACACCTTC

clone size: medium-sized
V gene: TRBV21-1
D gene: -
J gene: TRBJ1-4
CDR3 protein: CASSIYSSTNEKLFF
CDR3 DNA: TGTGCCAGCAGCATCTACAGCTCAACTAATGAAAAACTGTTTTTT

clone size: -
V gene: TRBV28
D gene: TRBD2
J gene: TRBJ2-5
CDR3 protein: CASSLRGGTQETQYF
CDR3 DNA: TGTGCCAGCAGTTTACGGGGAGGGACCCAAGAGACCCAGTACTTC

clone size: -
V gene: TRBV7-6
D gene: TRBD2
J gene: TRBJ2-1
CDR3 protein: CASSSGLAGGLYNEQFF
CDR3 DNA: TGTGCCAGCAGCTCGGGACTAGCGGGAGGCCTCTACAATGAGCAGTTCTTC

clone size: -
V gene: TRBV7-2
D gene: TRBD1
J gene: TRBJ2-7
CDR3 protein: CASSSRPDRLTYEQYF
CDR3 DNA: TGTGCCAGCAGCTCTAGGCCGGACAGGCTAACCTACGAGCAGTACTTC

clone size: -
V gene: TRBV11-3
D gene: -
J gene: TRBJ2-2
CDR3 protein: CASSLGGQGNTGELFF
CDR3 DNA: TGTGCCAGCAGCTTAGGAGGCCAGGGGAACACCGGGGAGCTGTTTTTT

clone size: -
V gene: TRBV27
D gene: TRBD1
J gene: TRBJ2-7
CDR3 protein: CASSLRGPYYEQYF
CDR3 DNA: TGTGCCAGCAGTTTGAGGGGGCCCTACTACGAGCAGTACTTC

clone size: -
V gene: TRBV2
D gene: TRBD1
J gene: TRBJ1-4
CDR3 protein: CASSGQGAWEKLFF
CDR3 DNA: TGTGCCAGCAGTGGACAGGGGGCTTGGGAAAAACTGTTTTTT

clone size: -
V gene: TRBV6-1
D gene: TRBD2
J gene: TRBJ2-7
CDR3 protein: CASSGLTGLAGGQYF
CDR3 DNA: TGTGCCAGCAGTGGTCTGACGGGACTAGCGGGAGGGCAGTACTTC

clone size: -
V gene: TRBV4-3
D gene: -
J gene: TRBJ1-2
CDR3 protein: CASSQDTRGAGGNYGYTF
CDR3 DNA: TGCGCCAGCAGCCAAGATACCCGGGGGGCAGGCGGAAACTATGGCTACACCTTC

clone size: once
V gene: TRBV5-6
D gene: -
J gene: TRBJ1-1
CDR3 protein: CASSLIGAAFNTEAFF
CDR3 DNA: TGTGCCAGCAGCTTGATTGGGGCAGCCTTTAACACTGAAGCTTTCTTT

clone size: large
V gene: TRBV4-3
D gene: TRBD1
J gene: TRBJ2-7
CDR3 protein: CASSQGQGESYEQYF
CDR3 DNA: TGCGCCAGCAGCCAAGGTCAGGGGGAGTCCTACGAGCAGTACTTC

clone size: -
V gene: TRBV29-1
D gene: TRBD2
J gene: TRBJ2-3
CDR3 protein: CSVGLAGSTDTQYF
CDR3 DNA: TGCAGCGTGGGACTAGCGGGGAGCACAGATACGCAGTATTTT

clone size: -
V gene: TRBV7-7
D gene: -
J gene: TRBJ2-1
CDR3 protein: CASSLLAPPSYNEQFF
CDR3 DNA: TGTGCCAGCAGCTTACTAGCACCCCCCTCCTACAATGAGCAGTTCTTC

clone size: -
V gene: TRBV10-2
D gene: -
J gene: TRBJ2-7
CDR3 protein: CASSLKLMTTSYEQYF
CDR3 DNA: TGCGCCAGCAGCCTGAAATTAATGACGACATCCTACGAGCAGTACTTC

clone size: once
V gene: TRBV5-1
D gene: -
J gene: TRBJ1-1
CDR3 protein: CASSLAKNTEAFF
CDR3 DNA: TGCGCCAGCAGCTTGGCTAAGAACACTGAAGCTTTCTTT

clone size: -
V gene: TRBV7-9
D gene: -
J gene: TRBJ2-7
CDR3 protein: CASSSVYEQYF
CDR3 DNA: TGTGCCAGCAGCTCCGTCTACGAGCAGTACTTC

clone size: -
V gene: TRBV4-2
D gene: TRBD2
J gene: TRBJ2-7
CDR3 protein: CASSQWREVSYEQYF
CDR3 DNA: TGTGCCAGCAGCCAATGGCGGGAGGTCTCCTACGAGCAGTACTTC

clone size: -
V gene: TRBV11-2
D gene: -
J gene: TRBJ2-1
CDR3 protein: CASSSSSYNEQFF
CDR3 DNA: TGTGCCAGCAGCTCGAGCTCCTACAATGAGCAGTTCTTC

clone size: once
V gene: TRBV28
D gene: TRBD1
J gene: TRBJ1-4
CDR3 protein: CASSSGTGAEKLFF
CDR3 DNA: TGTGCCAGCAGTTCCGGGACAGGGGCTGAAAAACTGTTTTTT

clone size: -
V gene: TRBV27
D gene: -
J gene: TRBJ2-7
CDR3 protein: CASSPGQTYEQYF
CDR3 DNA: TGTGCCAGCAGTCCCGGACAGACCTACGAGCAGTACTTC

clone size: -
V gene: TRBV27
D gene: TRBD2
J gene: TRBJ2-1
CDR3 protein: CASSLRRTSVSRDEQFF
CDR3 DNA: TGTGCCAGCAGTTTAAGGAGGACTAGCGTCTCTAGGGATGAGCAGTTCTTC

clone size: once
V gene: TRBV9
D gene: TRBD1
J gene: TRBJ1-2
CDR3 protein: CASSVASGGPTDGYTF
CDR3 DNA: TGTGCCAGCAGCGTAGCGTCAGGGGGCCCCACTGATGGCTACACCTTC

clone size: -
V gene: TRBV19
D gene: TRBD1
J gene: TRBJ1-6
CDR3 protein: CASSRDRENSPLHF
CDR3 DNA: TGTGCCAGTTCCCGGGACAGAGAAAATTCACCCCTCCACTTT

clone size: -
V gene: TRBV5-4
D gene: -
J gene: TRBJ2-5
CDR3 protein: CASSSQRDRSQETQYF
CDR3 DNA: TGTGCCAGCAGCTCCCAGCGGGACAGGTCCCAAGAGACCCAGTACTTC

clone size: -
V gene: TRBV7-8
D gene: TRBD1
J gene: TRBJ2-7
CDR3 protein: CASRRDRESYEQYF
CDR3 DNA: TGTGCCAGCAGAAGGGACAGGGAGTCCTACGAGCAGTACTTC

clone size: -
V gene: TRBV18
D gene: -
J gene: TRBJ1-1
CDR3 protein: CASSSASGGTREAFF
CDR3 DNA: TGTGCCAGCTCCTCCGCGAGCGGGGGCACTCGGGAAGCTTTCTTT

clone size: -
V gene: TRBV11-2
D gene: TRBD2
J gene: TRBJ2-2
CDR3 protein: CASTSGSYFRSGELFF
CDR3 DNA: TGTGCCAGCACTAGCGGGAGTTATTTTCGGTCCGGGGAGCTGTTTTTT

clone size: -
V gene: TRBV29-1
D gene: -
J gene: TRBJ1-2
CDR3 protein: CSVAARAYGYTF
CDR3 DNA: TGCAGCGTTGCCGCCAGGGCCTATGGCTACACCTTC

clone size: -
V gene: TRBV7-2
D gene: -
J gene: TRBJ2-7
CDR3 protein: CASSLAGDGYEQYF
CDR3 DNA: TGTGCCAGCAGCTTAGCGGGAGACGGTTACGAGCAGTACTTC

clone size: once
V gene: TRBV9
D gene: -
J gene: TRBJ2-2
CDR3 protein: CASSVEPLALHTGELFF
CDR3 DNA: TGTGCCAGCAGCGTAGAACCCCTAGCGCTCCACACCGGGGAGCTGTTTTTT

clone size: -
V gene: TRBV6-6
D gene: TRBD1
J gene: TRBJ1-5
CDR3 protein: CASTFPSGQGSQPQHF
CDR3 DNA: TGTGCCAGCACCTTCCCAAGCGGACAGGGGAGTCAGCCCCAGCATTTT

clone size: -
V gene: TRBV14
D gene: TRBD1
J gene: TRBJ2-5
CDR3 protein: CASSYGQGVLETQYF
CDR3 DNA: TGTGCCAGCAGCTATGGACAGGGAGTTTTAGAGACCCAGTACTTC

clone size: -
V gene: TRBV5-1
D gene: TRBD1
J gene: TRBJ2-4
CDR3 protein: CASSLTRTGEPTIAKNIQYF
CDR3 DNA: TGCGCCAGCAGCTTAACTAGGACAGGGGAACCAACCATCGCCAAAAACATTCAGTACTTC

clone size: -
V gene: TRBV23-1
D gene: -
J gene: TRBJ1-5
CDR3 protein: CASRPGVRGNQPQHF
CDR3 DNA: TGCGCCAGCAGGCCAGGGGTTCGAGGCAATCAGCCCCAGCATTTT

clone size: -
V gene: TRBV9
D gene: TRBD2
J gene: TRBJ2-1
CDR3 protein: CASSQPEGTSGRNEQFF
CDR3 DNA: TGTGCCAGCAGCCAACCAGAGGGGACTAGCGGGAGGAATGAGCAGTTCTTC

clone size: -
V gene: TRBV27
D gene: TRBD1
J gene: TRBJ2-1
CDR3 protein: CASSPGTGGYNEQFF
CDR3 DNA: TGTGCCAGCAGCCCCGGGACAGGGGGATACAATGAGCAGTTCTTC

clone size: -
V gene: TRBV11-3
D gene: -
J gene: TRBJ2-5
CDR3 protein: CASSSSRQETQYF
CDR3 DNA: TGTGCCAGCAGCTCTTCACGGCAAGAGACCCAGTACTTC

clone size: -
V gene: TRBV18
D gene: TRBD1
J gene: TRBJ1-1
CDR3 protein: CASSSRQGDTEAFF
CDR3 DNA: TGTGCCAGCTCCTCCCGACAGGGTGACACTGAAGCTTTCTTT

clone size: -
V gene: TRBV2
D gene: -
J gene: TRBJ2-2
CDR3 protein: CASRRDITGELFF
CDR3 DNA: TGTGCCAGCAGGAGGGACATAACCGGGGAGCTGTTTTTT

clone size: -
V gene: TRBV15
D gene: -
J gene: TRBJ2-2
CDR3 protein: CATSRPAVAGELFF
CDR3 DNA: TGTGCCACCAGCAGACCCGCAGTGGCCGGGGAGCTGTTTTTT

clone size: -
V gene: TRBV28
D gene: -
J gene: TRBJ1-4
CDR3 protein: CASRPTGGNNEKLFF
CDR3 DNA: TGTGCCAGCAGGCCGACGGGGGGCAATAATGAAAAACTGTTTTTT

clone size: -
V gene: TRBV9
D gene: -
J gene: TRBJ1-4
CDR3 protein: CASSKGGAPEKLFF
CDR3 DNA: TGTGCCAGCAGTAAGGGGGGGGCGCCCGAAAAACTGTTTTTT

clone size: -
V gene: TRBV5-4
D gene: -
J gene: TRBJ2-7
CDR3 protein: CASSLQGSEQYF
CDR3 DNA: TGTGCCAGCAGCTTGCAGGGGTCCGAGCAGTACTTC

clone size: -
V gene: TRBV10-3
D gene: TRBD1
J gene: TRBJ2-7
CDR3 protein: CAIRGQSSYEQYF
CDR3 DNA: TGTGCCATCAGGGGACAGAGCTCCTACGAGCAGTACTTC

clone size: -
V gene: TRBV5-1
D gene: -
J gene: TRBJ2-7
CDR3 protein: CASSPGQGEQYF
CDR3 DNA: TGCGCCAGCAGCCCTGGGCAGGGAGAGCAGTACTTC

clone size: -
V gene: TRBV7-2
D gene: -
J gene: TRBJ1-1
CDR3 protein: CASSLEKRLNTEAFF
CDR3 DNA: TGTGCCAGCAGCTTAGAAAAGCGATTGAACACTGAAGCTTTCTTT

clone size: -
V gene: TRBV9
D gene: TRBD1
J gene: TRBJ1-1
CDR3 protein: CASSVAEDRVEAFF
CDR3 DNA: TGTGCCAGCAGCGTAGCGGAGGACAGGGTAGAAGCTTTCTTT

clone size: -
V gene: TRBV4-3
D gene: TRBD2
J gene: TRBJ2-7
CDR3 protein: CASQTSGTYEQYF
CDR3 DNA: TGCGCCAGCCAAACTAGCGGCACCTACGAGCAGTACTTC

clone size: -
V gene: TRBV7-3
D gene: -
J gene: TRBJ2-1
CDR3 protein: CASSQLRDSIYSEQFF
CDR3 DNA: TGTGCCAGCAGCCAATTGCGGGACTCTATTTACAGTGAGCAGTTCTTC

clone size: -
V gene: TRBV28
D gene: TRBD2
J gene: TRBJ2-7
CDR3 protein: CASSLFPPGLAGVFEQYF
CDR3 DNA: TGTGCCAGCAGTTTATTCCCCCCAGGACTAGCGGGAGTTTTCGAGCAGTACTTC